Each of the 14 T cell receptor beta chains below was sequenced from the same sample in a study of Graves' ophthalmopathy and Graves' hyperthyroidism. Amplification of TCR beta CDR3 regions used RNA transcripts. The first round was an RT-PCR with HTBI primers, and the second round was a multiplex PCR. Using its own MiXCR run on the multiplex PCR reads, TCRdb lists one record per CDR3 protein. The sample has 300,000 to 400,000 distinct CDR3 sequences, 17% seen once. Material for sequencing was peripheral blood. These receptors originate from an adult woman with stable Graves' hyperthyroidism.

This sequence joins TRBV3-1 and TRBJ2-5; maybe TRBD2 (5 bases). The CDR3 is 15 residues long. From germline, CDR1 is LGHDT and CDR2 YNNKEL (reference sequence). V shed 5 bases and J shed 1 base, with 14 bases lying between them. The DNA of the CDR3 is TGTGCCAGCAGCACCATCGGACTCTTCCAAGAGACCCAGTACTTC. Its protein product is CASSTIGLFQETQYF.

This clonotype was counted at least ten times. The chain combines TRBV24-1 with TRBJ2-7, with D perhaps matching TRBD1 (6 bases). CDR3 size: 15 residues. Trimming took 4 bases from V and 5 from J, leaving 17 bases between them. Germline CDR1 reads KGHDR; CDR2 reads SFDVKD. CDR3 bases: TGTGCCACCAGTGAACTTCCTCAGGGGAACCACGAGCAGTACTTC. This translates into CATSELPQGNHEQYF.

This clonotype was detected a few times. This chain joins TRBV4-1 and TRBJ2-7; 7 bases line up with TRBD2. Germline V CDR1 and CDR2: MGHRA, YSYEKL. V shed 2 bases, J shed 6 bases, and the junction held 13 bases outside the gene matches. The CDR3 extends over 16 amino acids. DNA for the CDR3: TGCGCCAGCAGCCAATTTCTCCGGGGCGGGGGTATCGAGCAGTACTTC. Translation gives CASSQFLRGGGIEQYF.

The J gene is TRBJ2-5, the V gene TRBV24-1; D remains unclear. Looked up from germline, CDR1 is KGHDR and CDR2 is SFDVKD. V shed 4 bases and J shed 7 bases, with 18 bases lying between them. This CDR3 contains 15 residues. The CDR3 DNA reads as TGTGCCACCAGTGAGAACACCGGGTCAAAGGCGACCCAGTACTTC. Its protein product is CATSENTGSKATQYF.

This clonotype was detected only a few times. The chain uses TRBV27 and TRBJ1-5; unclear D gene. Trimming removed 7 bases from V and 1 base from J, with 5 bases in between. This CDR3 contains 12 residues. Germline CDR1 and CDR2: MNHEY and SMNVEV (reference sequence). CDR3 region: CASTTSNQPQHF. The DNA of the CDR3 is TGTGCCAGCACCACAAGCAATCAGCCCCAGCATTTT.

This clonotype was observed a handful of times. The rearrangement links TRBV28 to TRBJ2-7; 9 bases map to TRBD2. The CDR3 spans 15 residues. The junction had 11 bases not matched to a gene; V was cut back by 6 bases and J by 5 bases. Germline values: CDR1 MDHEN, CDR2 SYDVKM. In DNA, the CDR3 is TGTGCCAGCAGAAAAGGACTAGCGCTGGACCACGAGCAGTACTTC. Its translation: CASRKGLALDHEQYF.

This clonotype showed up many times. The chain carries TRBV19 and TRBJ1-2; D is unclear. This CDR3 spans 21 amino acids. Trimming took 3 bases from V and 6 from J, leaving 35 bases between them. The germline gives CDR1 LNHDA, CDR2 SQIVND (reference sequence). The CDR3 sequence is CASSIRKNTNYPSSGDDGYTF. The CDR3 DNA is TGTGCCAGTAGTATCCGAAAGAATACAAACTACCCCTCCTCGGGTGACGATGGCTACACCTTC.

This clonotype was observed at least ten times. CDR3 sequence: CASRGGVRDTEAFF. For the CDR3, the DNA is TGTGCCAGCCGAGGAGGGGTTAGGGACACTGAAGCTTTCTTT. The chain joins TRBV11-2 to TRBJ1-1; weak D call: TRBD1 (5 bases). This CDR3 contains 14 residues. V lost 8 bases and J 3 bases, leaving 16 bases between the germline ends. Germline values: CDR1 SGHAT, CDR2 FQNNGV.

This clonotype was counted ten times or more. The CDR3 DNA reads TGTGCCAGTAGGGGAGGGGAAGGAGCCAAAAACATTCAGTACTTC. Translated: CASRGGEGAKNIQYF. This chain joins TRBV19 and TRBJ2-4; 7 bases agree with TRBD2. The CDR3 length is 15 residues. Germline CDR1 is LNHDA and CDR2 is SQIVND (reference sequence). V lost 6 bases to trimming and J lost 0 bases; unmatched junction nucleotides: 5. Full variable domain (outside the CDR3, taken from reference TRBV19 and TRBJ2-4): DGGITQSPKYLFRKEGQNVTLSCEQNLNHDAMYWYRQDPGQGLRLIYYSQIVNDFQKGDIAEGYSVSREKKESFPLTVTSAQKNPTAFYLCASRGGEGAKNIQYFGAGTRLSVL.

This clonotype was picked up many times. The chain has TRBV12-5 and TRBJ2-7; possible D gene TRBD1, 5 bases. The V gene lost 0 bases and the J gene lost 2 bases, with 11 bases spanning the gap. The length of the CDR3 is 15 residues. CDR1 and CDR2 (germline): LGHNT, FRNRAP. Here the CDR3 DNA reads TGTGCTAGTGGTTTGGTACTCGGCAGGGCCTACGAGCAGTACTTC. It specifies CASGLVLGRAYEQYF.

This sequence joins TRBV12-3 or TRBV12-4 and TRBJ2-7, with 11 bases fitting TRBD2. After removal of 6 bases from V and 1 base from J, the junction contained 5 bases not matched to a gene. The CDR3 covers 15 residues. CDR3 nucleotide sequence: TGTGCCAGCAGCCTAGCGGGGGGCGTATCCTACGAGCAGTACTTC. Translation: CASSLAGGVSYEQYF.

This clonotype was counted at least ten times. V usage is TRBV11-1 and J usage is TRBJ2-2, with 9 bases that match TRBD2. The length of the CDR3 is 16 residues. Germline loops: CDR1 SGHAT, CDR2 FQDESV (reference sequence). Unmatched junction bases numbered 5, after V lost 5 bases and J lost 1 base. CDR3 in DNA: TGTGCCAGCAGCCCATGGACTAGCGAGAACACCGGGGAGCTGTTTTTT. Translating gives CASSPWTSENTGELFF.

The genes are TRBV28 and TRBJ1-2; 9 bases fit TRBD1. The CDR3 extends over 14 amino acids. V trimming: 4 bases; J trimming: 5 bases; junction bases outside the gene matches: 5. CDR1 MDHEN and CDR2 SYDVKM come from the germline V gene. For the CDR3, the DNA is TGTGCCAGCAGTTCCACCGGGACAGGGTATGGCTACACCTTC. Its translation: CASSSTGTGYGYTF.

This sequence joins TRBV19 and TRBJ1-6; D is possibly TRBD1 (5 bases). The V end was cut by 6 bases, the J end by 5 bases, with 11 bases between. The CDR3 runs to 14 residues. Germline CDR1 and CDR2: LNHDA and SQIVND (reference sequence). CDR3 sequence reads: CASRTGTDNSPLHF. The CDR3 DNA sequence: TGTGCCAGTAGGACCGGGACCGATAATTCACCCCTCCACTTT. The full variable domain, rest sourced from reference TRBV19 and TRBJ1-6, is DGGITQSPKYLFRKEGQNVTLSCEQNLNHDAMYWYRQDPGQGLRLIYYSQIVNDFQKGDIAEGYSVSREKKESFPLTVTSAQKNPTAFYLCASRTGTDNSPLHFGNGTRLTVT.